This TCR beta chain was documented in a study of post-analysis software for immune sequencing data. For the study at large: Patients had relapsing-remitting, secondary progressive or progressive-relapsing multiple sclerosis; some lacked subtype.

Libraries were made from TCR beta cDNA, and they carried unique molecular identifiers. TCRdb re-analysed the PCR reads in MiXCR, keeping a single row per CDR3 protein. Of 400,000 to 500,000 distinct CDR3 sequences in the sample, about 39% were seen once. Notes on this clonotype: Its antigen is unknown.

The CDR3 extends over 14 amino acids. Germline CDR1 is SSHAT and CDR2 is FNYEAQ (reference sequence). Trimming removed 5 bases from V and 8 bases from J; junction bases left unmatched: 4. General observations from the study: Four or five TRBV segments, TRBV5-6, TRBV5-1 and TRBV20-1 among them, were found more frequent in patients than controls.

J is TRBJ2-1 and V is TRBV7-7; 12 bases line up with TRBD1. The receptor was derived from a girl aged 2 to 9 with multiple sclerosis. Sample: blood. The CDR3 coding sequence is TGTGCCAGCAGCCCTGGGACAGGGGGCGATGAGCAGTTCTTC. Protein: CASSPGTGGDEQFF.